This T cell receptor beta chain was identified in a study of T cells after yellow fever vaccination. Study summary: Fractions with few cells were prepared using SMART-Seq v4 Ultra Low Input.

This clonotype was counted ten times or more. Its antigen is unidentified. The V segment lost 3 bases and the J segment 6 bases; nucleotides outside the gene matches: 11. The germline V gene encodes CDR1 MGHDK and CDR2 SYGVNS. The CDR3 consists of 17 residues. Notes on the study in general: Subsequent booster samples again held most clones from primary vaccination (roughly 96% CD4, about 86% CD8).

The authors made TCR cDNA by 5'RACE template switching, adding a universal primer site and UMIs. TCRdb fed the 5' RACE reads into MiXCR, producing one record per CDR3 protein. The sample lists some 320,000 distinct CDR3 sequences, 3.5% to 5% occurring once. The receptor's source is a man between 18 and 29 years old who received the YFV17D yellow fever vaccine. V gene TRBV25-1 combines with J gene TRBJ2-3; 11 positions match TRBD2. The specimen was PBMCs, collected 15 days after the yellow fever booster vaccination. CDR3 region: CASSEEGTSGGGDTQYF. CDR3 DNA: TGTGCCAGCAGTGAGGAGGGGACTAGCGGAGGTGGGGATACGCAGTATTTT.